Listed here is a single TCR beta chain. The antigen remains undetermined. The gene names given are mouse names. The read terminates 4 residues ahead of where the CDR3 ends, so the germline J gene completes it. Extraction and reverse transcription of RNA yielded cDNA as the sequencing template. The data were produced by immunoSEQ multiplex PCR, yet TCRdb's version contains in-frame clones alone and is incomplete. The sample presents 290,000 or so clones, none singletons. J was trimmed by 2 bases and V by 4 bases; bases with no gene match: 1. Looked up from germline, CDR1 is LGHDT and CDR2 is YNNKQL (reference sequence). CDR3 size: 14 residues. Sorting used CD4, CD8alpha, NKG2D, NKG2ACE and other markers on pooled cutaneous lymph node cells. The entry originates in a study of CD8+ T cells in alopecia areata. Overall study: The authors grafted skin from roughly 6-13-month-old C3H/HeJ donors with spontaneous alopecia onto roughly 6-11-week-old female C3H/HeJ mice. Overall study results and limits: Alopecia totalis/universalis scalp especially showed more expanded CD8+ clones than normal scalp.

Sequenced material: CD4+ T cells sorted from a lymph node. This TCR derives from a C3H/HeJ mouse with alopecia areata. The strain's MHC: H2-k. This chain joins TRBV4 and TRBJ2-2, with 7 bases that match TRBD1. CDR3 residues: CASSSQGNTGQLYF. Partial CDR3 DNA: TGTGCCAGCAGCTCACAGGGGAACACCGGG.